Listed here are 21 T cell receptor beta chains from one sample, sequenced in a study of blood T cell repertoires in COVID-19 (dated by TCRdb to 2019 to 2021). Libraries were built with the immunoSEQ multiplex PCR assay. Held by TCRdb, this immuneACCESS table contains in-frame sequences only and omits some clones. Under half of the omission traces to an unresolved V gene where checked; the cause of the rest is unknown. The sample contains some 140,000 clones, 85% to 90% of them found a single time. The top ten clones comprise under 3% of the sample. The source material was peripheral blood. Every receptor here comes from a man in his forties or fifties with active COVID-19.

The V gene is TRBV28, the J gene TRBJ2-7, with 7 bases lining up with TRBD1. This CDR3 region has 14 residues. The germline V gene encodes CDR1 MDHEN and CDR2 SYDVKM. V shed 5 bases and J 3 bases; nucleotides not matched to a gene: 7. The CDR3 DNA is TGTGCCAGCAGTCCGACGGACAGGAACTACGAGCAGTACTTC. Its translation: CASSPTDRNYEQYF.

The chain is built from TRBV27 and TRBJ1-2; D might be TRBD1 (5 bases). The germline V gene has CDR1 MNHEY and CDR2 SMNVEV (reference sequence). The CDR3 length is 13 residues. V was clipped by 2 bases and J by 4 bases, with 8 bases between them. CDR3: CASSLTGIYGYTF. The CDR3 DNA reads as TGTGCCAGCAGTTTAACAGGAATCTATGGCTACACCTTC.

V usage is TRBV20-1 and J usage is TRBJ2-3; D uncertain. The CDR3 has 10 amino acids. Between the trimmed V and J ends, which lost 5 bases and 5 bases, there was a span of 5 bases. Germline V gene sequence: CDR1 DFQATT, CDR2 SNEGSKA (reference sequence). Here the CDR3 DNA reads TGCAGTGCTTATAAAGATACGCAGTATTTT. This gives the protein CSAYKDTQYF.

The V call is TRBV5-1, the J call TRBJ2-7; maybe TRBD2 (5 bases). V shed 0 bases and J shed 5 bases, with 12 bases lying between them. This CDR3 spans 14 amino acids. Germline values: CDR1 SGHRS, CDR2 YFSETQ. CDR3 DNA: TGCGCCAGCAGCTTGGAGGCCCTAGCTAACGAGCAGTACTTC. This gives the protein CASSLEALANEQYF.

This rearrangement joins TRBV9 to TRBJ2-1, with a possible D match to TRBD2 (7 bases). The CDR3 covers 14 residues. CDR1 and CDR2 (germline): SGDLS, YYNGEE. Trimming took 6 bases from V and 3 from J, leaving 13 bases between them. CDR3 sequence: CASTEGDYYNEQFF. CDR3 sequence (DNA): TGTGCCAGCACGGAGGGGGACTACTACAATGAGCAGTTCTTC.

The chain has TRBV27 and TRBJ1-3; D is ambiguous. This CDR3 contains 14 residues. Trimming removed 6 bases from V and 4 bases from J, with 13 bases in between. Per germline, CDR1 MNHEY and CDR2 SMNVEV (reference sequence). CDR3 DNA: TGTGCCAGCAGCGCCCCGGGTCTAGGAAACACCATATATTTT. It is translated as CASSAPGLGNTIYF.

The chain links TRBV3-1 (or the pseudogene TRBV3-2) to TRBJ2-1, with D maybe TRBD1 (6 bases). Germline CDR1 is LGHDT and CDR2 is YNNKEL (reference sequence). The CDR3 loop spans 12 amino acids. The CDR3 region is CAIGGRYNEQFF. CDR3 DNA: TGTGCGATAGGGGGTAGGTACAATGAGCAGTTCTTC.

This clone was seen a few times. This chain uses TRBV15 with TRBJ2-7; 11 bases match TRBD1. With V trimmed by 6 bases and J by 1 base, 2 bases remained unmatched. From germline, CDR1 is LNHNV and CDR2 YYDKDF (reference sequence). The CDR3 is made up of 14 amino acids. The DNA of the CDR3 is TGTGCCACCAGGGGGACAGGGGGTTCCTACGAGCAGTACTTC. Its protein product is CATRGTGGSYEQYF.

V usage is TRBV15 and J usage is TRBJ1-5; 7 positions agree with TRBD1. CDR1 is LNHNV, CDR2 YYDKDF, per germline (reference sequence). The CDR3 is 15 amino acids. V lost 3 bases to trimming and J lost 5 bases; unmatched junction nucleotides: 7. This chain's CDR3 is CATSRTRDSYQPQHF. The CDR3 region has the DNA TGTGCCACCAGCAGGACCCGGGACAGTTATCAGCCCCAGCATTTT.

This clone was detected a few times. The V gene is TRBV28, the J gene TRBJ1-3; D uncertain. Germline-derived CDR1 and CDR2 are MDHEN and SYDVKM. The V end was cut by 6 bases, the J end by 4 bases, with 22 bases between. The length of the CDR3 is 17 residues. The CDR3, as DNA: TGTGCCAGCAGCCCCCAATCGGGAGGGAGCTTAGGAAACACCATATATTTT. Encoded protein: CASSPQSGGSLGNTIYF.

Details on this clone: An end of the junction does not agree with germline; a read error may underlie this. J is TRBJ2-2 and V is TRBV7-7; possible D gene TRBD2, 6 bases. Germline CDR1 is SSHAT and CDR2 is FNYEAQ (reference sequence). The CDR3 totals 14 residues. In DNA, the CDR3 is TGTGCTAGCAGAGCGGGTATCTCCACCGGGGAGCTGTTTTTT. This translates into CASRAGISTGELFF.

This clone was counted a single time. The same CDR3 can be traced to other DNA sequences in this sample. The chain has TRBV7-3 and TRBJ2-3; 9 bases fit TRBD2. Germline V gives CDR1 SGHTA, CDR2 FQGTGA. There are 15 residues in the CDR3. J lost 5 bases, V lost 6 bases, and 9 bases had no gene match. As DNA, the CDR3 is TGTGCCAGCAGTGCGAGCGGGAGGTTAGAAGATACGCAGTATTTT. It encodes CASSASGRLEDTQYF.

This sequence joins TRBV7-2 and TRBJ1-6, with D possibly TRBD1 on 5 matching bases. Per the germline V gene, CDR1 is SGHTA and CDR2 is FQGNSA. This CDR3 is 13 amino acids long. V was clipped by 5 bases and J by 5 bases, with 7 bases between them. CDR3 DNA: TGTGCCAGCAGCAGACAGAATAATTCACCCCTCCACTTT. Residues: CASSRQNNSPLHF.

The CDR3 here is CASSGSNYGYTF. CDR3 DNA: TGTGCCAGCAGTGGCAGTAACTATGGCTACACCTTC. The genes are TRBV2 and TRBJ1-2, with no clear D. V was shortened by 4 bases and J by 1 base, with 4 bases between the two germline ends. The CDR3 is made up of 12 amino acids. Germline V gene data show CDR1 as SNHLY and CDR2 as FYNNEI. Looking up the rest from reference TRBV2 and TRBJ1-2 gives the full variable domain: EPEVTQTPSHQVTQMGQEVILRCVPISNHLYFYWYRQILGQKVEFLVSFYNNEISEKSEIFDDQFSVERPDGSNFTLKIRSTKLEDSAMYFCASSGSNYGYTFGSGTRLTVV.

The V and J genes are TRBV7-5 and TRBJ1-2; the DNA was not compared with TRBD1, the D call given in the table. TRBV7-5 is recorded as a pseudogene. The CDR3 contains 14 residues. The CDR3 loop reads CARSLKGQGYGYTF. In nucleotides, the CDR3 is TGTGCCAGAAGCCTTAAAGGACAGGGCTATGGCTACACCTTC.

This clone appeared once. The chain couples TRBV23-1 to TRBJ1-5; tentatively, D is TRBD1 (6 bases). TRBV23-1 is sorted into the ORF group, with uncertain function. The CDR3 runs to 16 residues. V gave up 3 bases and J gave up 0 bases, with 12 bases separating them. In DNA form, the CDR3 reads TGCGCCAGCAGTCAGGTGGGACACTATAGCAATCAGCCCCAGCATTTT. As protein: CASSQVGHYSNQPQHF.

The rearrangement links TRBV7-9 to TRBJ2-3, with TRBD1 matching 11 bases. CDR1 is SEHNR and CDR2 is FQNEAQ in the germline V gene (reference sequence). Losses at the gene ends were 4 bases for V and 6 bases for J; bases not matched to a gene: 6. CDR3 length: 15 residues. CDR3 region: CASSYGTGGSDTQYF. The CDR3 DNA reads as TGTGCCAGCAGCTACGGGACAGGGGGTTCTGATACGCAGTATTTT.

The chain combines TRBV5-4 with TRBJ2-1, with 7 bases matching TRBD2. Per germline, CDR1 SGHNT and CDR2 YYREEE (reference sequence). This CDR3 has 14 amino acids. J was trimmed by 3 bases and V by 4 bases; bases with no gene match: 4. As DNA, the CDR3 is TGTGCCAGCAGCCCCGGGACTAACTACAATGAGCAGTTCTTC. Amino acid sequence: CASSPGTNYNEQFF.

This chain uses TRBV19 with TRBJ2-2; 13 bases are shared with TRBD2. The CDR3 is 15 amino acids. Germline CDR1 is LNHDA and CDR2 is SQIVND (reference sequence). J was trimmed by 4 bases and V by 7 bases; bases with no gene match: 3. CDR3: CASTGTSGATGELFF. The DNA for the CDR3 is TGTGCCAGTACAGGGACTAGCGGGGCCACCGGGGAGCTGTTTTTT.

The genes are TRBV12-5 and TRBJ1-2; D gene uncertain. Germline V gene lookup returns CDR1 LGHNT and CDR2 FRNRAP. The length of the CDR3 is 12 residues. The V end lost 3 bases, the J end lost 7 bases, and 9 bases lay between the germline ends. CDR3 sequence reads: CASGLSGFGYTF. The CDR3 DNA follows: TGTGCTAGTGGTTTATCAGGTTTTGGCTACACCTTC.

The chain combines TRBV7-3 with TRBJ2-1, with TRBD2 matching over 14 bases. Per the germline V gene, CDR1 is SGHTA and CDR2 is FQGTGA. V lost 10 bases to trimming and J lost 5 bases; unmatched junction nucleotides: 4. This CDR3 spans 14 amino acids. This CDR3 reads CATGLAGGNNEQFF. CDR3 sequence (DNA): TGTGCCACCGGACTAGCGGGGGGTAACAATGAGCAGTTCTTC.